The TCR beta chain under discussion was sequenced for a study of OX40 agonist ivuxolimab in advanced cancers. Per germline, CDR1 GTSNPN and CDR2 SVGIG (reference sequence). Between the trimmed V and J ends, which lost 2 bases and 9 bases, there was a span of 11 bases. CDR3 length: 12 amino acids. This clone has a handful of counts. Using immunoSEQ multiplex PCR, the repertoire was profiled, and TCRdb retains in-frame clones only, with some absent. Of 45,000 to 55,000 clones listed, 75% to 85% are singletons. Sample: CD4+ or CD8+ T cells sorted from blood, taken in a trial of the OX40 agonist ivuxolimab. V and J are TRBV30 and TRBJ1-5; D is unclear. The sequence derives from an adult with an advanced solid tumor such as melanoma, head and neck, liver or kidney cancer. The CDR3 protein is CAWSSNWGPQHF. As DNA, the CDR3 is TGTGCCTGGAGTTCAAACTGGGGGCCCCAGCATTTT. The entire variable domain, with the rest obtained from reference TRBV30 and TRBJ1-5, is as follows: SQTIHQWPATLVQPVGSPLSLECTVEGTSNPNLYWYRQAAGRGLQLLFYSVGIGQISSEVPQNLSASRPQDRQFILSSKKLLLSDSGFYLCAWSSNWGPQHFGDGTRLSIL.